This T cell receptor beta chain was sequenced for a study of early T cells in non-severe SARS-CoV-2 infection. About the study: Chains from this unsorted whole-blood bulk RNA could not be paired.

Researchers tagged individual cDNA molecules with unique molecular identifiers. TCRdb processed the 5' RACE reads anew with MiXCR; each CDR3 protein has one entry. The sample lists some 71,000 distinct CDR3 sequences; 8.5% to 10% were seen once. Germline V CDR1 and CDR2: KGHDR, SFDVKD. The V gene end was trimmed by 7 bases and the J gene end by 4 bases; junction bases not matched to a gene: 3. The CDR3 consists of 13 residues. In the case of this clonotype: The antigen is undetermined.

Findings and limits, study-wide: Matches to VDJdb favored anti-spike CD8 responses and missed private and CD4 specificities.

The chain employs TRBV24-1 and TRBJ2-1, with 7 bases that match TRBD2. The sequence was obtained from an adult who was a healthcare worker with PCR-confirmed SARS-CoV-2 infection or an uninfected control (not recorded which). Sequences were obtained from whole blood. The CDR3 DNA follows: TGTGCCACCAGCGGGGGGAATTACAATGAGCAGTTCTTC. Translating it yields CATSGGNYNEQFF.